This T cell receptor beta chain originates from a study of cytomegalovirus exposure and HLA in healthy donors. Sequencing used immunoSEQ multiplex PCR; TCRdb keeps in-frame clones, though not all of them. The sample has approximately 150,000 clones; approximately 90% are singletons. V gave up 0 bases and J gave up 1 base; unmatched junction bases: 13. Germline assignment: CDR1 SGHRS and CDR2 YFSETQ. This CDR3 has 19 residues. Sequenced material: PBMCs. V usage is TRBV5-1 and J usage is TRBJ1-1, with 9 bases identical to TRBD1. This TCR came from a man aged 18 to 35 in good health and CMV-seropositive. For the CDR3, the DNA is TGCGCCAGCAGCTTGGCCGTATACGGGACAGGGCGGGGGAACACTGAAGCTTTCTTT. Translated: CASSLAVYGTGRGNTEAFF.